Below are 16 T cell receptor beta chains sequenced from a single sample in a study of blood T cell repertoires in COVID-19. Produced via immunoSEQ multiplex PCR; TCRdb's table is partial and in-frame only. The sample holds roughly 500,000 clones, roughly 89% seen once. Material for sequencing was peripheral blood. The receptors derive from a young man with COVID-19, enrolled during active disease.

The V and J genes are TRBV5-5 and TRBJ2-5, with D perhaps TRBD2 (5 bases). V lost 0 bases, J lost 2 bases, and 14 bases lay in between. The germline V gene encodes CDR1 SGHKS and CDR2 YYEKEE (reference sequence). The CDR3 runs to 16 residues. CDR3 nucleotides: TGTGCCAGCAGCTTGGTGGTGAGGGTGGGGCAAGAGACCCAGTACTTC. It yields the protein CASSLVVRVGQETQYF. The full variable domain, with the rest looked up from reference TRBV5-5 and TRBJ2-5, is DAGVTQSPTHLIKTRGQQVTLRCSPISGHKSVSWYQQVLGQGPQFIFQYYEKEERGRGNFPDRFSARQFPNYSSELNVNALLLGDSALYLCASSLVVRVGQETQYFGPGTRLLVL.

CDR3 region: CASSFQGDNNEQFF. CDR3 DNA sequence: TGCGCCAGCAGCTTTCAGGGGGATAACAATGAGCAGTTCTTC. This sequence joins TRBV5-1 and TRBJ2-1; 7 nucleotides align to TRBD1. The germline gives CDR1 SGHRS, CDR2 YFSETQ. The V and J ends lost 2 bases and 5 bases, in that order; junction bases with no gene match: 4. This CDR3 contains 14 residues.

The chain joins TRBV6-5 to TRBJ1-1; weak D call: TRBD1 (6 bases). V was trimmed by 6 bases and J by 14 bases, leaving 16 bases between them. CDR3 length equals 11 residues. The germline CDR1 and CDR2 sequences are MNHEY and SVGAGI. In nucleotides, the CDR3 is TGTGCCAGCAGCCATCACAGAGACAGGTTCTTT. It yields the protein CASSHHRDRFF.

The J gene is TRBJ2-2, the V gene TRBV6-5; 7 nucleotides match TRBD1. The CDR3 has 15 residues. Germline-derived CDR1 and CDR2 are MNHEY and SVGAGI. After removal of 5 bases from V and 8 bases from J, the junction contained 11 bases not matched to a gene. Written as DNA, the CDR3 is TGTGCCAGCAGTCCACTCCGACAGGGTGCGGGGGAGCTGTTTTTT. Translating it yields CASSPLRQGAGELFF.

This clone was found many times. The CDR3 reads CASSGDRLNEQYF. The DNA for the CDR3 is TGTGCCAGCAGTGGGGACAGGCTCAACGAGCAGTACTTC. V gene TRBV2 combines with J gene TRBJ2-7, with 8 bases matching TRBD1. V gave up 4 bases and J gave up 5 bases; unmatched junction bases: 4. CDR1 and CDR2 from the germline V gene are SNHLY and FYNNEI. The CDR3 sequence is 13 residues long.

The chain links TRBV6-5 to TRBJ1-1; no firm D call. Germline V lookup: CDR1 MNHEY, CDR2 SVGAGI. V was trimmed by 0 bases and J by 0 bases, leaving 8 bases between them. The CDR3 consists of 15 residues. The CDR3 loop reads CASSYSRSVNTEAFF. CDR3 sequence (DNA): TGTGCCAGCAGTTACTCGAGGTCAGTGAACACTGAAGCTTTCTTT.

This chain joins TRBV5-1 and TRBJ2-4; 12 bases are a match to TRBD1. Germline CDR1 reads SGHRS; CDR2 reads YFSETQ. V was pared by 4 bases and J by 6 bases, with 8 bases of the junction left unmatched. The CDR3 has 16 residues. CDR3 loop: CASSVGTGGMRNIQYF. CDR3 nucleotides: TGCGCCAGCAGCGTCGGGACAGGGGGCATGAGAAACATTCAGTACTTC.

This chain connects TRBV14 to TRBJ2-1; tentative D call: TRBD2 (6 bases). Deletions cut 2 bases from V and 2 bases from J, with 10 bases between. The CDR3 length is 15 residues. The germline V gene has CDR1 SGHDN and CDR2 FVKESK. CDR3: CASSQRGATYNEQFF. The DNA of the CDR3 is TGTGCCAGCAGCCAACGCGGGGCGACCTACAATGAGCAGTTCTTC.

The chain joins TRBV11-2 to TRBJ2-3; weak D call: TRBD1 (6 bases). Germline CDR1 reads SGHAT; CDR2 reads FQNNGV. CDR3 length: 13 residues. V lost 0 bases, J lost 11 bases, and 12 bases lay in between. This CDR3 reads CASSLDRRGVQYF. The CDR3 DNA reads as TGTGCCAGCAGCTTAGATCGCAGGGGTGTGCAGTATTTT.

CDR3 sequence reads: CASASPGQEAFF. The CDR3 coding sequence is TGTGCCAGCGCTTCTCCGGGACAGGAAGCTTTCTTT. The chain employs TRBV6-6 and TRBJ1-1, with 7 bases that match TRBD1. With 8 bases clipped from V and 8 bases from J, the junction kept 8 bases outside the gene matches. CDR1 is MNHNY, CDR2 SVGAGI, per germline (reference sequence). This CDR3 contains 12 residues.

The rearrangement joins TRBV21-1 to TRBJ2-2; TRBD2 is the table's D call and was not checked against the DNA. TRBV21-1 corresponds to a pseudogene. CDR3 length: 18 residues. DNA for the CDR3: TGTGCCAGCAGCAAAGAACAAAGCGGGGCAGCGAACACCGGGGAGCTGTTTTTT. Amino acids: CASSKEQSGAANTGELFF.

This chain connects TRBV10-2 to TRBJ2-2; a weak D match, TRBD1 (6 bases). Germline-derived CDR1 and CDR2 are WSHSY and SAAADI. The V gene lost 10 bases and the J gene lost 1 base, with 10 bases spanning the gap. The CDR3 runs to 13 residues. CDR3 sequence reads: CATWGRNTGELFF. The CDR3 DNA is TGCGCCACCTGGGGGCGGAACACCGGGGAGCTGTTTTTT.

The chain joins TRBV4-1 to TRBJ2-3; no clear D gene. The CDR3 sequence is 14 residues long. Germline V lookup: CDR1 MGHRA, CDR2 YSYEKL. V gave up 2 bases and J gave up 0 bases, with 6 bases separating them. CDR3 sequence reads: CASSQRRSTDTQYF. The DNA for the CDR3 is TGCGCCAGCAGCCAAAGGCGGAGCACAGATACGCAGTATTTT.

The rearrangement joins TRBV29-1 to TRBJ1-3; D possibly corresponds to TRBD1 (5 bases). The CDR3 sequence is 16 residues long. V was trimmed by 6 bases and J by 8 bases, leaving 26 bases between them. From germline, CDR1 is SQVTM and CDR2 ANQGSEA. The CDR3 DNA reads as TGCAGCGTGACAGATCGGGACGTCTCTGGCGGGGACACCATATATTTT. Amino acid sequence: CSVTDRDVSGGDTIYF.

This clone showed up just once. CDR3 in amino acids: CASSPVDSYGYTF. CDR3 DNA: TGTGCCAGCTCACCAGTAGATTCCTATGGCTACACCTTC. The J gene is TRBJ1-2, the V gene TRBV18; D uncertain. Germline CDR1 is KGHSH and CDR2 is LQKENI. V dropped 2 bases and J dropped 4 bases, with 8 bases sitting between them. This CDR3 spans 13 amino acids.

V is TRBV5-5 and J is TRBJ1-6; 8 bases are shared with TRBD1. This CDR3 spans 17 amino acids. Germline CDR1 and CDR2: SGHKS and YYEKEE (reference sequence). V shed 4 bases, J shed 4 bases, and the junction held 10 bases outside the gene matches. The CDR3 nucleotides read TGTGCCAGCAGCCCGACAGGGGAGTTTTCGTATAATTCACCCCTCCACTTT. Amino acid sequence: CASSPTGEFSYNSPLHF.